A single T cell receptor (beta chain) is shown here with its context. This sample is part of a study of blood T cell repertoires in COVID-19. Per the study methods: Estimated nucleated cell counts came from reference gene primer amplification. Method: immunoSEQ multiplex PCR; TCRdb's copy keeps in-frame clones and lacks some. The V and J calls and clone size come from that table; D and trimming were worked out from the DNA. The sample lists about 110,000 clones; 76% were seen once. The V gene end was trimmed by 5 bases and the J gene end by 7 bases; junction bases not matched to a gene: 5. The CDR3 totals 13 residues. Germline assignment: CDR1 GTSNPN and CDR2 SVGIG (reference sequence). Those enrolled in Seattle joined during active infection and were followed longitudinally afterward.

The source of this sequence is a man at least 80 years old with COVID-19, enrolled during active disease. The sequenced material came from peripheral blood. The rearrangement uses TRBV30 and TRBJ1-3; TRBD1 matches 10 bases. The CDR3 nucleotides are TGTGCCTGGGAGACAGGGGGCGGGAACACCATATATTTT. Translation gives CAWETGGGNTIYF. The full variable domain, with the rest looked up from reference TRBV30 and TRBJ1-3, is SQTIHQWPATLVQPVGSPLSLECTVEGTSNPNLYWYRQAAGRGLQLLFYSVGIGQISSEVPQNLSASRPQDRQFILSSKKLLLSDSGFYLCAWETGGGNTIYFGEGSWLTVV.